Listed below are T cell receptor beta chains from one sample, sequenced in a study of human T cells and chemical hapten exposure. A single record per CDR3 protein comes from TCRdb applying MiXCR to the RACE reads. The repertoire holds more than 80,000 distinct CDR3 sequences, with approximately 8% as singletons. Sequencing used whole blood, obtained in connection with sensitization to the hapten diphenylcyclopropenone (DPC). Receptors were obtained from a woman aged 25 to 39 with alopecia areata. Some clones in this sample may be carry-over from other donors' samples. Both conserved end residues are part of each CDR3. The D gene is left open where the match is weak. Where a row states a size, it is once, few, many or the class of an expanded clone; other rows omit it.

clone size	V gene	J gene	CDR3 length	D gene	CDR3 DNA	CDR3 protein
many	TRBV9	TRBJ1-2	13	.	TGTGCCAGCACCCCCGCTGGGGGTGATGTCTACACCTTC	CASTPAGGDVYTF
few	TRBV15	TRBJ2-7	18	.	TGTGCCACCAGCAGAGATCGCAGGTTGGGCCATATCTCCTACGAGCAGTACTTC	CATSRDRRLGHISYEQYF
many	TRBV27	TRBJ2-3	15	.	TGTGCCAGCAGTTTAAAGGCGGGTCCCACAGATACGCAGTATTTT	CASSLKAGPTDTQYF
many	TRBV29-1	TRBJ1-1	10	.	TGCAGCGTGATGAACACTGAAGCTTTCTTT	CSVMNTEAFF
few	TRBV20-1	TRBJ2-7	14	TRBD2	TGCAGTGCCTTACAGACTAGCGGGGGTTACGAGCAGTACTTC	CSALQTSGGYEQYF
many	TRBV7-2	TRBJ2-1	15	.	TGTGCCAGCAGCTCCCGAGGGGGGGCCTACAATGAGCAGTTCTTC	CASSSRGGAYNEQFF
many	TRBV2	TRBJ1-1	11	.	TGTGCCAGCAGTACTACAGCTGAAGCTTTCTTT	CASSTTAEAFF
few	TRBV7-6	TRBJ2-7	16	.	TGTGCCAGCAGCGCAAACGATAGGTACAGGGAATACGAGCAGTACTTC	CASSANDRYREYEQYF
many	TRBV20-1	TRBJ1-6	15	TRBD1	TGCAGTGCTAGAGCGGCAGGGGGTTCGAATTCACCCCTCCACTTT	CSARAAGGSNSPLHF
.	TRBV5-4	TRBJ1-1	15	.	TGTGCCAGCAGCCGTGACACCGCCGGGGGAACTGAAGCTTTCTTT	CASSRDTAGGTEAFF
many	TRBV12-5	TRBJ1-1	12	.	TGTGCTAGTGGTTTTCCGGGGGGTGAAGCTTTCTTT	CASGFPGGEAFF
.	TRBV7-2	TRBJ1-4	12	.	TGTGCCAGCAGGGATGGAAATGAAAAACTGTTTTTT	CASRDGNEKLFF
.	TRBV12-3/TRBV12-4	TRBJ1-4	14	.	TGTGCCAGCAGTTTTGGCAGCCGGAGAGAAAAACTGTTTTTT	CASSFGSRREKLFF
many	TRBV7-9	TRBJ2-7	15	TRBD1	TGTGCCAGCAGCCCAAGGACAGGGAAGGCCTACGAGCAGTACTTC	CASSPRTGKAYEQYF
many	TRBV6-6	TRBJ1-1	16	.	TGTGCCAGCAGTTACTCGATCTCCAATTTGAACACTGAAGCTTTCTTT	CASSYSISNLNTEAFF
.	TRBV5-6	TRBJ2-5	18	TRBD2	TGTGCCAGCAGCTTGGGAGGGACTAGCGGGGGGGCGCGAGAGACCCAGTACTTC	CASSLGGTSGGARETQYF
many	TRBV5-1	TRBJ2-5	16	TRBD2	TGCGCCAGCAGCTTGGGGGCGGGGGAAGCCCAAGAGACCCAGTACTTC	CASSLGAGEAQETQYF
many	TRBV5-6	TRBJ2-1	12	.	TGTGCCAGCAGCCCGGGAGCTAATGAGCAGTTCTTC	CASSPGANEQFF
.	TRBV6-5	TRBJ1-2	14	.	TGTGCCAGCAGTCCTCTCACCGGTGGCTATGGCTACACCTTC	CASSPLTGGYGYTF
many	TRBV20-1	TRBJ1-5	13	.	TGCAGTGCTAACACACAGGGCGATCAGCCCCAGCATTTT	CSANTQGDQPQHF
.	TRBV20-1	TRBJ1-2	12	.	TGCAGTGCTAGAGGGATACAGGAGGGCTACACCTTC	CSARGIQEGYTF
many	TRBV5-6	TRBJ1-2	14	.	TGTGCCAGCAGCTTGGTGGACAGACACTATGGCTACACCTTC	CASSLVDRHYGYTF
many	TRBV5-1	TRBJ2-5	13	.	TGCGCCAGCAGCTTGGTACAGCAAGAGACCCAGTACTTC	CASSLVQQETQYF
few	TRBV30	TRBJ2-3	13	TRBD1	TGTGCCACCGACAGGGCCCGCACAGATACGCAGTATTTT	CATDRARTDTQYF
.	TRBV11-2	TRBJ2-4	24	TRBD2	TGTGCCAGCAGCTACGAGCTCCCCTCAGGTACTAGCGGGGGGGCCCGCGAAGCCAAAAACATTCAGTACTTC	CASSYELPSGTSGGAREAKNIQYF
many	TRBV7-3	TRBJ1-6	16	.	TGTGCCAGCAGCTTGTCGTCCAGGGGTCTCGGCTCACCCCTCCACTTT	CASSLSSRGLGSPLHF
few	TRBV12-3/TRBV12-4	TRBJ1-6	11	.	TGTGCCAGCAGTGACCCTTCACCCCTCCACTTT	CASSDPSPLHF
many	TRBV6-1	TRBJ2-5	17	TRBD1	TGTGCCAGCAGTGAACGGGGGACAGGGGGCGCGGGGGAGACCCAGTACTTC	CASSERGTGGAGETQYF
few	TRBV20-1	TRBJ1-1	13	TRBD1	TGCAGTGCTAGGGGACAGGCGGGCACTGAAGCTTTCTTT	CSARGQAGTEAFF
many	TRBV9	TRBJ2-1	14	.	TGTGCCAGCAGCGGAGAGACTAGATACAATGAGCAGTTCTTC	CASSGETRYNEQFF
.	TRBV5-4	TRBJ2-7	13	.	TGTGCCAGCAGCCACGGGCCGGCCTACGAGCAGTACTTC	CASSHGPAYEQYF
many	TRBV29-1	TRBJ1-1	14	.	TGCAGCGTTGAAGAGAAGGTCGCGATCACTGAAGCTTTCTTT	CSVEEKVAITEAFF
many	TRBV20-1	TRBJ2-3	13	TRBD2	TGCAGTGCGCAATCGGGGGGGTCAAATACGCAGTATTTT	CSAQSGGSNTQYF
few	TRBV7-2	TRBJ2-3	16	TRBD2	TGTGCCAGCAGCTTAGATGGCGGGGGGATGAGAGATACGCAGTATTTT	CASSLDGGGMRDTQYF
many	TRBV20-1	TRBJ2-3	13	.	TGCAGTGCTGAACGACAAGGCACAGATACGCAGTATTTT	CSAERQGTDTQYF
few	TRBV2	TRBJ2-3	14	.	TGTGCCAGCAAGTACGAGGCCGACACAGATACGCAGTATTTT	CASKYEADTDTQYF
.	TRBV23-1	TRBJ2-2	18	.	TGCGCCAGCAGTCAGCCCTTCTGGGGGGGCCGGCACACCGGGGAGCTGTTTTTT	CASSQPFWGGRHTGELFF
many	TRBV7-8	TRBJ1-6	20	TRBD1	TGTGCCAGCAGCTGGGCCATGGGGACAGGACCAAAGAGGGGAAATTCACCCCTCCACTTT	CASSWAMGTGPKRGNSPLHF
few	TRBV12-3/TRBV12-4	TRBJ1-1	14	TRBD1	TGTGCCAGCAGTTTAGACAGGGGGCTTTCTGAAGCTTTCTTT	CASSLDRGLSEAFF
few	TRBV6-1	TRBJ1-1	13	.	TGTGCCAGCAGTCGGACAGAGATAACTGAAGCTTTCTTT	CASSRTEITEAFF
many	TRBV6-4	TRBJ1-1	13	.	TGTGCCAGCAGTCGGGCTTTAAACACTGAAGCTTTCTTT	CASSRALNTEAFF
many	TRBV30	TRBJ1-2	14	.	TGTGCCTGGAGTCCCCGGGGGGGAAGGTATGGCTACACCTTC	CAWSPRGGRYGYTF
.	TRBV10-1	TRBJ1-5	10	.	TGCGCCAGCTACAATCAGCCCCAGCATTTT	CASYNQPQHF
many	TRBV20-1	TRBJ2-7	14	.	TGCAGTGCTAGAGATTTGCAGGGGCAAAACGAGCAGTACTTC	CSARDLQGQNEQYF
many	TRBV7-9	TRBJ2-3	16	.	TGTGCCAGCAGCCCCCCGGGGGTTCGTGGCACAGATACGCAGTATTTT	CASSPPGVRGTDTQYF